The 6 T cell receptor beta chains given below trace back to one sample, sequenced in a study of blood T cell repertoires in COVID-19. The repertoire was sequenced with immunoSEQ multiplex PCR; TCRdb's copy has only in-frame clones and lacks some. The data contain approximately 280,000 clones, about four fifths of them singletons. Material: PBMCs or T cells enriched from blood (not recorded which). The receptors here all came from a man aged 40-49 years who had been exposed to COVID-19.

The chain links TRBV12-3 or TRBV12-4 to TRBJ2-1, with 13 bases fitting TRBD2. With V trimmed by 8 bases and J by 9 bases, 4 bases remained unmatched. The CDR3 totals 13 residues. The CDR3 coding sequence is TGTGCCAGCTCGACTAGCGGGAGGTTTGAGCAGTTCTTC. Its protein is CASSTSGRFEQFF.

This clone was picked up a small number of times. The V call is TRBV6-5, the J call TRBJ2-5; 13 bases line up with TRBD2. V shed 4 bases, J shed 4 bases, and the junction held 3 bases outside the gene matches. The CDR3 loop spans 15 amino acids. Per germline, CDR1 MNHEY and CDR2 SVGAGI. CDR3 DNA sequence: TGTGCCAGCAGTTGGACTAGCGGGAGTCTAGAGACCCAGTACTTC. It yields the protein CASSWTSGSLETQYF.

V gene TRBV2 combines with J gene TRBJ2-2; maybe TRBD1 (6 bases). Germline assignment: CDR1 SNHLY and CDR2 FYNNEI. Trimming pared 9 bases from V and 0 bases from J, leaving 17 bases between. The CDR3 runs 16 residues. The CDR3 bases are TGTGCCAGAGTTACCCTGACAGGCCCGAACACCGGGGAGCTGTTTTTT. Its translation: CARVTLTGPNTGELFF. The variable domain in full, completed from reference TRBV2 and TRBJ2-2, reads EPEVTQTPSHQVTQMGQEVILRCVPISNHLYFYWYRQILGQKVEFLVSFYNNEISEKSEIFDDQFSVERPDGSNFTLKIRSTKLEDSAMYFCARVTLTGPNTGELFFGEGSRLTVL.

This clone was detected once. The chain links TRBV6-5 to TRBJ1-2, with D perhaps matching TRBD1 (6 bases). The CDR3 sequence is 15 residues long. The germline V gene encodes CDR1 MNHEY and CDR2 SVGAGI. V shed 6 bases and J shed 8 bases, with 22 bases lying between them. The CDR3 region is CASRIYGRQGQGYTF. The CDR3 DNA is TGTGCCAGCAGAATATACGGCCGCCAGGGGCAGGGCTACACCTTC.

This clone was seen a handful of times. The chain has TRBV2 and TRBJ2-1, with 12 nucleotides matching TRBD2. The CDR3 is 15 residues long. The germline V gene has CDR1 SNHLY and CDR2 FYNNEI. Trimming cost V 6 bases and J 8 bases; bases outside gene matches: 8. In DNA, the CDR3 is TGTGCCAGCAGAAGACTAGCGGGAGTAAAAGATGAGCAGTTCTTC. Its translation: CASRRLAGVKDEQFF.

The rearrangement uses TRBV11-2 and TRBJ2-5; 7 bases line up with TRBD2. The V segment lost 5 bases and the J segment 5 bases; nucleotides outside the gene matches: 5. CDR3 length: 13 amino acids. The germline V gene has CDR1 SGHAT and CDR2 FQNNGV. CDR3 in amino acids: CASSRAGVETQYF. The CDR3, as DNA: TGTGCCAGCAGCCGGGCGGGAGTGGAGACCCAGTACTTC.